The sequence of this TCR beta chain was determined in a study of T cells expressing NK-cell markers (dated by TCRdb to about 2020). Looking at the study overall: In sorted CD3+CD56+NKG2C+, CD3+CD56+NKG2C- and CD3+CD56-NKG2C+ T-cell subsets from about 8 donors, TCR beta-chain repertoires were profiled. Of the eight sequenced donors, seven were found to be HCMV-seropositive and one was found to be HCMV-seronegative. All eight donors whose samples were sequenced were randomly selected healthy volunteers, three of them men and five women. Libraries were sequenced as 2 x 150 bp reads on Illumina HiSeq 2000/2500, MiSeq or NextSeq. The full study reports these points: In over five donors, the dominant CD3+CD56+NKG2C+ clonotypes were found to rank among the top 10 CD8+ clonotypes and to make up roughly 1.0-7.5% of CD8+ T cells. It remained unclear whether the expanded NKG2C-expressing T cell clones were specific for HCMV antigens. Those dominant clonotypes were again the most abundant among CD3+CD56-NKG2C+ cells in a handful of donors, at about 28.3-60.1%.

Worth noting for this clonotype: The clone's antigen remains unknown.

The data were produced on an Illumina HiSeq 2000. 5'RACE template switching, by which a universal primer site and unique molecular identifiers were added, was used to make TCR beta cDNA libraries. cDNA synthesis was primed from the TCR beta constant segment, followed by two successive PCR amplification steps. In the original analysis: MIGEC handled demultiplexing of the reads and grouping by UMI, while MiTCR was used to assemble and quantify clonotypes. To exclude erroneous sequences, only TCR cDNA sequences supported by at least two reads were retained. Downstream repertoire analysis used the tcR package, and clonotypes were matched across fractions by CDR3 nucleotide sequence plus V segment. VDJmatch was used to annotate antigen specificity against VDJdb, with one amino acid substitution in CDR3 permitted. The reads were reprocessed in TCRdb, with one entry per CDR3 protein sequence and no accompanying DNA. None of the V and J calls come from the authors' own analysis; TCRdb made them. This sample's listing comprises 500,000 or so distinct CDR3 sequences. Together, the top ten hold around 4% of the sample.

HCMV serostatus was determined by detecting HCMV-specific IgG in serum with a commercial ELISA kit. Peripheral blood mononuclear cells were isolated from blood by Ficoll density gradient centrifugation. The sample was blood T cells: a sorted CD56 or NKG2C T cell subset, CD4+ or CD8+ T cells, or bulk PBMC T cells (not recorded which). This receptor was identified in a man younger than 35 in good health. Donor details come from another sample of the same person, matched by shared clones.

The CDR3 loop reads CSATGQRDIYGNQPQHF. This sequence uses TRBV20-1 and TRBJ1-5; the TRBD1 assignment by TCRdb is unverifiable without DNA. The germline V gene encodes CDR1 DFQATT and CDR2 SNEGSKA (reference sequence). The CDR3 runs 17 residues from the cysteine to the phenylalanine. Only the protein sequence is given.